This T cell receptor (beta chain) was recovered during a study of blood T cell repertoires in COVID-19 (dated by TCRdb to 2019 to 2021). At the level of the whole study: Samples covering the acute and convalescent phases of COVID-19 were provided by collaborators in the United States, Italy and Spain. The prospective study material was composed of cDNA or gDNA derived from T cells, B-cell-depleted T cells, or PBMCs. Subjects who had been exposed to COVID-19, were actively infected with it, or had recovered from it provided the deeply sampled blood TCRbeta repertoires that made up the dataset. The repertoires were released in a freely available public database intended as a resource for research on the immune response to SARS-CoV-2. The samples were drawn from the first 160 participants of the ongoing ImmuneRACE study and from over 950 subjects provided by 6 global collaborators. A de-identified subject ID, COVID-19 status, age in years and sex were almost always included in the sample metadata. HLA class I and class II types, where available, came from metadata supplied by the sample provider rather than from assay-based typing. Results and caveats for the whole study, not just this receptor: The quantity of clinical and demographic metadata differed by source and by participant and was supplied without curation.

CDR1 and CDR2 are drawn from the germline V gene: SGHTA, FQGTGA. The V and J ends are trimmed by 1 base and 8 bases, leaving 30 bases between them. Measured from the cysteine to the phenylalanine, the CDR3 is 20 residues long. The CDR3 DNA has 60 bases and is translated from base 1. Whole blood was collected in K2EDTA tubes by collaborating institutions according to the institutions' own protocols. Collaborator samples were shipped for TCRbeta analysis as frozen whole blood, isolated PBMCs, or DNA extracted from either sample type. This clone was observed a single time. Its antigen is currently not known. No qualities accompany the bases; no much larger clone lies one base away. TCRbeta CDR3 regions were amplified from genomic DNA by means of the immunoSEQ Assay, a bias-controlled multiplex PCR. The authors' analysis ran thus. The number of nucleated cells in each sample was estimated from the amplification of reference gene primers within the assay. To quantify the absolute abundance of each unique TCRbeta CDR3 rearrangement, sequence reads were collapsed and filtered. Productive Simpson clonality was computed per sample as the square root of Simpson's diversity index over productive rearrangements. Sourced from immuneACCESS, this table was stored by TCRdb with only in-frame sequences that have V and J called. A share of the clones is absent; for the studies checked, an unresolved V gene accounts for under half, and the remainder has no known explanation. That table furnishes V, J and clone size, whereas the DNA furnished D and trimming. This sample gives 45,000 to 50,000 clones in total; 65% to 85% of them show up just once. 7.5% to 9.5% of the sample goes to the ten largest clones.

Recombination linked TRBV7-3 to TRBJ2-1; 5 matching bases give a weak D call of TRBD2. The sequence was collected from an older man in a cohort sampled during active COVID-19. The sequenced sample consisted of peripheral blood. The encoded CDR3 is CASSLKVWGNLSVFGHEQFF. The DNA reads as follows: TGTGCCAGCAGCTTAAAGGTCTGGGGAAACCTTAGCGTTTTCGGTCATGAGCAGTTCTTC.